The T cell receptor beta chain under discussion was sequenced for a study of CD8+CD57+ T cells in acquired aplastic anemia. Looking at the study overall: On average, sorted CD4+ and CD8+ cells gave roughly 3 ug of DNA.

Genomic DNA acted as the template from which TCR beta VDJ combination and CDR3 sequence profiling were carried out. TCRdb re-derived calls from the reads in MiXCR, one entry per CDR3 protein. The table shows fewer than 200,000 distinct CDR3 sequences, with less than 60% occurring only once. By flow cytometry, patients selected for sequencing had shown an expansion of CD8+CD57+ cells. Patients uniformly had severe acquired aplastic anemia. No therapy had been given to the patients at the time of blood sampling. This clonotype was observed many times. Its antigen is still unknown. Study-level findings and limits: Over 25 shared CD8+ CDR3s appeared highly expressed within patients' immunodominant clones.

CDR1 MNHNS and CDR2 SASEGT come from the germline V gene. Between the trimmed V and J ends, which lost 9 bases and 3 bases, there was a span of 12 bases. The CDR3 covers 13 residues. The chain employs TRBV6-1 and TRBJ1-5; D possibly corresponds to TRBD1 (6 bases). This clonotype was sampled from a human donor with aplastic anemia. The source material was sorted CD4+, CD8+, or CD8+CD57+ T cells (not recorded which) from PBMCs. CDR3 loop: CASRQVPNQPQHF. The CDR3 DNA sequence: TGTGCCAGTCGACAGGTTCCCAATCAGCCCCAGCATTTT.